The entry below describes one T cell receptor (beta chain). The antigen remains undetermined. These data belong to a study of cytomegalovirus exposure and HLA in healthy donors. About the research overall: As released early, the data held around 80 million unique TCRs from HLA-typed donors. Study-level findings and limits: Accounts indicate the classifier identified cytomegalovirus status with strong specificity and sensitivity.

Germline CDR1 reads SGDLS; CDR2 reads YYNGEE. The CDR3 is 14 amino acids. Primers for the PCR totalled 60 Vbeta and 13 Jbeta. Measured with immunoSEQ multiplex PCR; TCRdb has only the in-frame clones, and not every one. In the table there are 130,000 to 150,000 clones, around 73% of which are singletons. The chain couples TRBV9 to TRBJ2-5; 7 bases agree with TRBD1. The J call is doubtful: the DNA matches TRBJ2-7 better. The source of this sequence is a human donor in good health. Sample: PBMCs. CDR3 residues: CASSVAQGSDEQYF. In nucleotides, the CDR3 is TGTGCCAGCAGCGTAGCACAGGGGAGCGACGAGCAGTACTTC.